This is a list of T cell receptor beta chains from one sample in a study of cytomegalovirus exposure and HLA in healthy donors. TCRdb's copy holds only in-frame clones and misses some; the assay was immunoSEQ multiplex PCR. The table includes some 140,000 clones, approximately 77% detected once. Sequencing input: PBMCs. The receptors were sampled from a man under 40 in good health and CMV-seronegative. The CDR3 runs from the conserved cysteine through the conserved F or W. A D gene is named only where the DNA matches it firmly. Clone size is given for some rows only: seen once, a few or many times, or a class if the clone is expanded.

V	D	J	size	CDR3	DNA
TRBV12-5	-	TRBJ2-7	-	CASGQGWNEQYF	TGTGCTAGTGGACAGGGCTGGAACGAGCAGTACTTC
TRBV6-6	-	TRBJ2-5	few	CASSPGETQYF	TGTGCCAGCAGCCCGGGGGAGACCCAGTACTTC
TRBV25-1	-	TRBJ2-3	-	CASRGSGSDTQYF	TGTGCCAGCAGGGGCTCGGGGTCAGATACGCAGTATTTT
TRBV4-2	TRBD2	TRBJ2-3	few	CASSQDLLQREWPDTQYF	TGTGCCAGCAGCCAAGATTTACTCCAGCGGGAGTGGCCAGATACGCAGTATTTT
TRBV6-1	TRBD2	TRBJ2-7	-	CASRVGGGSTYEQYF	TGTGCCAGCAGGGTCGGGGGGGGGAGCACCTACGAGCAGTACTTC
TRBV6-5	TRBD2	TRBJ2-7	-	CASSRVGTNPHEQYF	TGTGCCAGCAGTCGCGTCGGGACTAACCCCCACGAGCAGTACTTC
TRBV10-3	TRBD1	TRBJ1-2	-	CAISDTYGTGGGYTF	TGTGCCATCAGTGATACCTACGGGACAGGAGGTGGCTACACCTTC
TRBV5-1	-	TRBJ2-5	-	CASSFGQGRGETQYF	TGCGCCAGCAGCTTCGGTCAGGGGCGAGGGGAGACCCAGTACTTC
TRBV5-1	-	TRBJ2-2	-	CASSLSTANTGELFF	TGCGCCAGCAGCTTGTCTACCGCGAACACCGGGGAGCTGTTTTTT
TRBV7-3	TRBD2	TRBJ2-6	-	CASSYGGRDPYSGANVLTF	TGTGCCAGCAGCTATGGGGGGAGGGACCCTTACTCTGGGGCCAACGTCCTGACTTTC
TRBV7-3	TRBD1	TRBJ1-1	-	CASSRQGPNTEAFF	TGTGCCAGCAGCAGACAGGGCCCAAACACTGAAGCTTTCTTT
TRBV15	TRBD2	TRBJ2-7	once	CATRPGTRTYEQYF	TGTGCCACGCGACCCGGGACTAGGACCTACGAGCAGTACTTC
TRBV28	-	TRBJ2-7	-	CASSLTASEQYF	TGTGCCAGCAGTCTGACAGCGTCCGAGCAGTACTTC
TRBV2	-	TRBJ1-2	-	CASSPRLGGYTF	TGTGCCAGCAGCCCGAGGTTGGGTGGCTACACCTTC
TRBV4-1	TRBD1	TRBJ2-7	-	CASSQLTGGGHEQYF	TGCGCCAGCAGCCAGCTGACAGGGGGAGGTCACGAGCAGTACTTC
TRBV6-1	TRBD1	TRBJ2-7	-	CASSETGGSSYEQYF	TGTGCCAGCAGTGAAACAGGGGGATCGTCCTACGAGCAGTACTTC
TRBV27	TRBD2	TRBJ2-5	-	CASSPGLAVSIQYQETQYF	TGTGCCAGCAGCCCGGGACTAGCAGTCTCAATCCAGTACCAAGAGACCCAGTACTTC
TRBV7-9	TRBD1	TRBJ1-2	once	CASSWDSYGYTF	TGTGCCAGCAGCTGGGACAGCTATGGCTACACCTTC
TRBV5-8	TRBD1	TRBJ2-3	-	CASSHTDRDADTQYF	TGTGCCAGCAGCCACACGGACAGGGATGCAGATACGCAGTATTTT
TRBV7-3	TRBD2	TRBJ2-2	-	CASSLGGLAGNGELFF	TGTGCCAGCAGCTTAGGCGGACTAGCGGGAAACGGGGAGCTGTTTTTT
TRBV11-3	TRBD2	TRBJ2-1	-	CASSLGRSGTTDEQFF	TGTGCCAGCAGTCTAGGTCGTAGCGGGACGACCGATGAGCAGTTCTTC
TRBV19	TRBD2	TRBJ2-7	-	CASSISGRATYEQYF	TGTGCCAGTAGTATTAGCGGGAGGGCCACCTACGAGCAGTACTTC
TRBV6-5	TRBD2	TRBJ2-4	-	CASSPVGSGKNIQYF	TGTGCCAGCAGCCCCGTGGGTAGCGGGAAAAACATTCAGTACTTC
TRBV27	-	TRBJ2-7	few	CASSFPGTEQYF	TGTGCCAGCAGTTTCCCGGGTACCGAGCAGTACTTC
TRBV7-9	TRBD1	TRBJ1-2	-	CASSFGQGQTYGYTF	TGTGCCAGCAGCTTCGGACAGGGTCAAACTTATGGCTACACCTTC
TRBV19	-	TRBJ2-2	-	CASSIKRGTGELFF	TGTGCCAGTAGTATAAAGCGCGGAACCGGGGAGCTGTTTTTT
TRBV28	TRBD1	TRBJ2-5	-	CASSLMFPRQGKETQYF	TGTGCCAGCAGTTTAATGTTTCCTAGACAGGGGAAAGAGACCCAGTACTTC
TRBV25-1	TRBD1	TRBJ1-5	-	CASSEGQVSNQPQHF	TGTGCCAGCAGTGAAGGACAGGTTAGCAATCAGCCCCAGCATTTT
TRBV29-1	TRBD1	TRBJ2-1	-	CSVSGPGQHYNEQFF	TGCAGCGTTTCCGGTCCGGGACAGCATTACAATGAGCAGTTCTTC
TRBV30	TRBD1	TRBJ1-3	-	CAWSVRWVTGGSGNTIYF	TGTGCCTGGAGTGTACGTTGGGTGACAGGGGGCTCTGGAAACACCATATATTTT
TRBV29-1	-	TRBJ1-4	-	CSVTRESNEKLFF	TGCAGCGTTACCCGGGAATCAAATGAAAAACTGTTTTTT
TRBV25-1	-	TRBJ2-3	few	CASGPRRRGTDTQYF	TGTGCCAGCGGGCCCCGACGCAGGGGCACAGATACGCAGTATTTT
TRBV6-5	TRBD2	TRBJ2-1	-	CASSIAQREGREQFF	TGTGCCAGCAGTATAGCCCAGCGGGAGGGCCGTGAGCAGTTCTTC
TRBV2	TRBD2	TRBJ2-3	-	CASREGLGGMDTQYF	TGTGCCAGCAGGGAAGGACTGGGAGGGATGGATACGCAGTATTTT
TRBV10-3	-	TRBJ2-2	-	CAVSGLLHGELFF	TGTGCCGTATCGGGACTGCTTCACGGGGAGCTGTTTTTT
TRBV11-2	TRBD2	TRBJ2-3	-	CASSLVTSSRTDTQYF	TGTGCCAGCAGCTTAGTGACTAGCAGCCGCACAGATACGCAGTATTTT
TRBV6-5	-	TRBJ2-1	-	CASSYSGGVGTYQQFF	TGTGCCAGCAGTTACTCAGGAGGGGTCGGCACCTATCAGCAGTTCTTC
TRBV25-1	TRBD2	TRBJ2-5	few	CASSTTGTSGMQETQYF	TGTGCCAGCAGTACAACCGGGACTAGCGGGATGCAAGAGACCCAGTACTTC
TRBV5-8	TRBD1	TRBJ1-1	few	CASSRGTGRRTEAFF	TGTGCCAGCAGCCGAGGGACAGGCAGGCGAACTGAAGCTTTCTTT
TRBV10-2	-	TRBJ2-1	-	CASREGGAQAGNEQFF	TGCGCCAGCAGGGAGGGCGGGGCCCAGGCCGGCAATGAGCAGTTCTTC
TRBV7-9	-	TRBJ2-3	once	CASSLSQREMGTDTQYF	TGTGCCAGCAGCTTATCCCAACGGGAGATGGGCACAGATACGCAGTATTTT
TRBV7-9	TRBD1	TRBJ2-5	-	CASSPYPDRASTQYF	TGTGCCAGCAGCCCCTACCCCGACAGGGCATCGACCCAGTACTTC
TRBV28	-	TRBJ2-2	-	CASSYRVAILGELFF	TGTGCCAGCAGTTATCGGGTGGCCATTCTCGGGGAGCTGTTTTTT